What follows are 25 T cell receptor beta chains derived from one specimen sequenced in a study of shared clonotypes between healthy human individuals. Using immunoSEQ multiplex PCR, the repertoire was profiled, and TCRdb retains in-frame clones only, with some absent. The profile covers 950,000 to 1,100,000 clones, with roughly 70% appearing a single time and approximately 1.5% taken by the ten largest. Sequencing input: memory CD4+ T cells sorted from blood. The sample's subset: CD45RA-negative fraction. Receptor source: a man younger than 35 in good health.

This clone has just a few counts. The chain is built from TRBV10-3 and TRBJ1-6; D ambiguous. This CDR3 has 11 residues. Germline CDR1 ENHRY, CDR2 SYGVKD. CDR3 amino acids: CASRDNSPLHF. DNA for the CDR3: TGTGCTAGTCGGGATAATTCACCCCTCCACTTT.

V usage is TRBV6-1 and J usage is TRBJ2-1; D call uncertain. Germline values: CDR1 MNHNS, CDR2 SASEGT. The CDR3 extends over 12 amino acids. Trimming took 4 bases from V and 7 from J, leaving 8 bases between them. CDR3 residues: CASSGLGNEQFF. In DNA form, the CDR3 reads TGTGCCAGCAGTGGCTTGGGGAATGAGCAGTTCTTC.

The chain has TRBV19 and TRBJ2-5; D not resolved. This CDR3 contains 13 residues. The V gene's germline CDR1 is LNHDA and CDR2 SQIVND (reference sequence). The V end lost 8 bases, the J end lost 1 base, and 11 bases lay between the germline ends. CDR3 residues: CASQNWGQETQYF. CDR3 nucleotide sequence: TGTGCCAGTCAAAATTGGGGCCAAGAGACCCAGTACTTC.

This clone was found a few times. This chain joins TRBV7-8 and TRBJ2-5; 7 bases align to TRBD1. The CDR3 consists of 14 residues. CDR1 SGHVS and CDR2 FQNEAQ come from the germline V gene. Losses at the gene ends were 4 bases for V and 3 bases for J; bases not matched to a gene: 5. The DNA for the CDR3 is TGTGCCAGCAGCTCCACAGGGGCAAAAGAGACCCAGTACTTC. Translating it yields CASSSTGAKETQYF.

The rearrangement links TRBV28 to TRBJ1-1; D ambiguous. CDR1 and CDR2 (germline): MDHEN, SYDVKM. The ends were cut back, 4 bases at V and 5 bases at J, with 14 bases in the middle. The CDR3 extends over 14 amino acids. This CDR3 is CASSSETLGTEAFF. The CDR3 DNA is TGTGCCAGCAGTTCCGAAACCCTAGGGACTGAAGCTTTCTTT. The complete variable domain, with remaining parts taken from reference TRBV28 and TRBJ1-1, reads DVKVTQSSRYLVKRTGEKVFLECVQDMDHENMFWYRQDPGLGLRLIYFSYDVKMKEKGDIPEGYSVSREKKERFSLILESASTNQTSMYLCASSSETLGTEAFFGQGTRLTVV.

Of note for this clone: Additional DNA sequences in this sample encode the identical CDR3. CDR3 protein: CASSLRANYGYTF. As DNA, the CDR3 is TGTGCCAGCAGTTTAAGGGCGAACTATGGCTACACCTTC. V and J are TRBV27 and TRBJ1-2; the D is unclear. CDR1 is MNHEY, CDR2 SMNVEV, per germline (reference sequence). V was pared by 2 bases and J by 2 bases, with 6 bases between. The CDR3 consists of 13 residues.

This chain joins TRBV19 and TRBJ1-3; tentatively, D is TRBD1 (6 bases). Germline V CDR1 and CDR2: LNHDA, SQIVND (reference sequence). Deletions cut 7 bases from V and 7 bases from J, with 17 bases between. The CDR3 has 14 amino acids. CDR3 nucleotides: TGTGCCAGTATGTGGCGGGGGCGATTGAACACCATATATTTT. Translation gives CASMWRGRLNTIYF.

The gene calls are TRBV19 and TRBJ1-3; 11 nucleotides align to TRBD1. The CDR3 is made up of 16 amino acids. Germline V gene data show CDR1 as LNHDA and CDR2 as SQIVND (reference sequence). The V and J ends lost 4 bases and 2 bases, in that order; junction bases with no gene match: 4. DNA for the CDR3: TGTGCCAGTAGTAGGACAGGGGGCCTGGCTGGAAACACCATATATTTT. This encodes CASSRTGGLAGNTIYF.

The V gene is TRBV6-6, the J gene TRBJ1-1; no definite D call. Germline V CDR1 and CDR2: MNHNY, SVGAGI (reference sequence). The V and J ends lost 7 bases and 0 bases respectively, with 6 bases between them. The CDR3 has 12 amino acids. CDR3 sequence reads: CASTAVNTEAFF. As DNA, the CDR3 is TGTGCCAGCACCGCAGTGAACACTGAAGCTTTCTTT.

The chain combines TRBV10-3 with TRBJ2-3; D gene ambiguous. Germline-derived CDR1 and CDR2 are ENHRY and SYGVKD. V shed 5 bases and J shed 3 bases, with 6 bases lying between them. The CDR3 consists of 12 residues. CDR3 nucleotide sequence: TGTGCCATCAGTTTCGGGACAGATACGCAGTATTTT. Translation gives CAISFGTDTQYF.

The rearrangement joins TRBV11-1 to TRBJ2-1; a possible D gene is TRBD1 (5 bases). CDR3 length: 14 residues. The germline CDR1 and CDR2 sequences are SGHAT and FQDESV (reference sequence). Trimming left V 1 base short and J 6 bases short, with 10 bases between. As DNA, the CDR3 is TGTGCCAGCAGCTTAGAGACCAGGGCCAATGAGCAGTTCTTC. Encoded protein: CASSLETRANEQFF. Drawing the rest from reference TRBV11-1 and TRBJ2-1, the complete variable domain is EAEVAQSPRYKITEKSQAVAFWCDPISGHATLYWYRQILGQGPELLVQFQDESVVDDSQLPKDRFSAERLKGVDSTLKIQPAELGDSAMYLCASSLETRANEQFFGPGTRLTVL.

The chain is built from TRBV4-3 and TRBJ2-7; TRBD2 aligns across 13 bases. Germline CDR1 LGHNA, CDR2 YSLEER. The CDR3 is made up of 17 amino acids. With 3 bases clipped from V and 6 bases from J, the junction kept 11 bases outside the gene matches. The CDR3 nucleotides are TGCGCCAGCAGCCAGGGACCGGGGACTAGCGGGATGGGCGAGCAGTACTTC. Translating gives CASSQGPGTSGMGEQYF.

This clone came up many times. The chain recombines TRBV2 with TRBJ2-7; D is possibly TRBD2 (6 bases). Trimming shortened V by 2 bases and J by 6 bases, and 17 bases separated the two germline ends. The V gene's germline CDR1 is SNHLY and CDR2 FYNNEI. This CDR3 is 15 amino acids long. For the CDR3, the DNA is TGTGCCAGCAGTGAAAAGATTGCGGGACGCGGCGAGCAGTACTTC. This encodes CASSEKIAGRGEQYF.

For this clone: A read error is likely here: a far larger clone is one base away. Other nucleotide sequences in the sample specify the same CDR3. V usage is TRBV28 and J usage is TRBJ1-4, with 8 bases matching TRBD1. The CDR3 covers 14 residues. Germline V gene lookup returns CDR1 MDHEN and CDR2 SYDVKM. As DNA, the CDR3 is TGTGCCAGCAGAGAACAGGGGGTCGTTGAAAAGCTGTTTTTT. Its translation: CASREQGVVEKLFF.

This clone occurred a few times. The V and J genes are TRBV21-1 and TRBJ2-4. TRBV21-1 is an annotated pseudogene. The CDR3 covers 18 residues. The CDR3 sequence: CASSKVRGTGTAKNIQYF. The CDR3 bases are TGTGCCAGCAGCAAGGTCCGTGGGACGGGCACGGCCAAAAACATTCAGTACTTC.

The genes are TRBV5-1 and TRBJ2-5; 8 bases align to TRBD1. The CDR3 has 13 residues. V shed 3 bases and J 5 bases; nucleotides not matched to a gene: 3. Germline V gives CDR1 SGHRS, CDR2 YFSETQ. In nucleotides, the CDR3 is TGCGCCAGCAGCTCAGGGGGCGTGGAGACCCAGTACTTC. Protein product: CASSSGGVETQYF.

The chain employs TRBV5-4 and TRBJ2-3, with D tentatively TRBD1 or TRBD2 (6 bases each). Trimming took 7 bases from V and 1 from J, leaving 13 bases between them. Germline assignment: CDR1 SGHNT and CDR2 YYREEE (reference sequence). CDR3 length: 14 residues. The CDR3 here is CASQVRGGTDTQYF. DNA of the CDR3: TGTGCCAGCCAAGTAAGGGGGGGCACAGATACGCAGTATTTT.

This clone was counted a single time. The chain employs TRBV5-6 and TRBJ2-3; D is perhaps TRBD1 or TRBD2 (5 bases each). Germline CDR1 SGHDT, CDR2 YYEEEE. This CDR3 region has 15 residues. The V gene lost 5 bases and the J gene lost 0 bases, with 13 bases spanning the gap. The CDR3 region has the DNA TGTGCCAGCAGGGCGTCAGGGAGAAGCACAGATACGCAGTATTTT. Protein sequence: CASRASGRSTDTQYF.

V gene TRBV2 combines with J gene TRBJ2-3; 7 positions match TRBD1. The CDR3 has 14 residues. V lost 8 bases to trimming and J lost 4 bases; unmatched junction nucleotides: 9. Germline V CDR1 and CDR2: SNHLY, FYNNEI. The CDR3 bases are TGTGCCAGCGGCCGGGACAGATATCCAGATACGCAGTATTTT. It yields the protein CASGRDRYPDTQYF.

The chain employs TRBV6-5 and TRBJ2-3; possible D gene TRBD2, 6 bases. Trimming removed 0 bases from V and 5 bases from J, with 12 bases in between. The CDR3 runs 15 residues. Germline-derived CDR1 and CDR2 are MNHEY and SVGAGI. CDR3 DNA sequence: TGTGCCAGCAGTTACTCGGGGGGATTCAGAGATACGCAGTATTTT. Protein: CASSYSGGFRDTQYF.

This chain links TRBV5-4 with TRBJ2-2, with 9 nucleotides matching TRBD2. The CDR3 covers 17 residues. The V gene's germline CDR1 is SGHNT and CDR2 YYREEE (reference sequence). The V segment lost 0 bases and the J segment 6 bases; nucleotides outside the gene matches: 9. CDR3: CASSLGSGRRLAGELFF. The CDR3 bases are TGTGCCAGCAGCTTGGGGAGCGGGAGGAGGTTGGCCGGGGAGCTGTTTTTT.

This chain links TRBV20-1 with TRBJ1-1, with D possibly matching TRBD1 (5 bases). The CDR3 is 11 amino acids. From germline, CDR1 is DFQATT and CDR2 SNEGSKA (reference sequence). V was cut by 5 bases and J by 8 bases, with 12 bases left in between. CDR3 loop: CSAPRGREAFF. The CDR3 bases are TGCAGTGCTCCCCGGGGACGCGAAGCTTTCTTT.

The chain uses TRBV27 and TRBJ2-3, with 8 bases aligning to TRBD2. CDR3 size: 16 residues. Trimming at V came to 3 bases and at J to 3 bases, leaving 8 bases not matched to a gene. Germline CDR1 and CDR2: MNHEY and SMNVEV (reference sequence). The CDR3 spells CASSLRPGGLTDTQYF. CDR3 in DNA: TGTGCCAGCAGTTTGAGGCCGGGGGGGCTTACAGATACGCAGTATTTT.

The chain recombines TRBV14 with TRBJ1-2; 9 bases fit TRBD1. The CDR3 sequence is 16 residues long. Germline trimming cut 0 bases from V and 10 bases from J; bases unmatched to any gene: 12. Germline-derived CDR1 and CDR2 are SGHDN and FVKESK. CDR3 sequence reads: CASSQDGVQGALDYTF. CDR3 sequence (DNA): TGTGCCAGCAGCCAAGATGGGGTACAGGGGGCGTTGGACTACACCTTC.

In its sample, this clone was seen many times. The chain uses TRBV19 and TRBJ2-2; 8 bases agree with TRBD1. The CDR3 totals 14 residues. The germline gives CDR1 LNHDA, CDR2 SQIVND (reference sequence). The V segment lost 6 bases and the J segment 1 base; nucleotides outside the gene matches: 1. This chain's CDR3 is CASSGQGNTGELFF. For the CDR3, the DNA is TGTGCCAGTAGCGGACAGGGGAACACCGGGGAGCTGTTTTTT.